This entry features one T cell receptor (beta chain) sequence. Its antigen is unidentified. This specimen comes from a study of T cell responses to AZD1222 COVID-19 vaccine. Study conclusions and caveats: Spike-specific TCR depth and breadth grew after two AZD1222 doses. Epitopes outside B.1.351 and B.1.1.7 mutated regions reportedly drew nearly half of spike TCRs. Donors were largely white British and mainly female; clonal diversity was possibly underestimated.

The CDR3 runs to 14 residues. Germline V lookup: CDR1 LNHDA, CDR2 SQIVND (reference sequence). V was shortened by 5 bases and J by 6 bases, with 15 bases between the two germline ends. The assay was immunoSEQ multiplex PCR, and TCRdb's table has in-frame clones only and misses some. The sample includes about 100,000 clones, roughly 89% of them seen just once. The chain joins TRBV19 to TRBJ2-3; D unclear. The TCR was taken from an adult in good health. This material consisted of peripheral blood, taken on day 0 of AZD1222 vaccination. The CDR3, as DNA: TGTGCCAGTAGTTCGCCTATAACTTTGGATACGCAGTATTTT. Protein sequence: CASSSPITLDTQYF.